This T cell receptor beta chain was found in a study of PD-1 blockade in classical Hodgkin lymphoma. Study outcomes and limitations: CD4+ TCR diversity, unlike CD8+, climbed significantly by C4D1. Underlying causes for the observed repertoire differences were not defined, possibly disease activity or prior therapy. Diversity similar to that of newly diagnosed patients was seen at baseline in complete responders.

For this clone: Its antigen remains unidentified.

The CDR3 sequence is 18 residues long. The J segment lost 2 bases and the V segment lost 4 bases, leaving 9 bases of the junction unmatched. Germline CDR1 SGDLS, CDR2 YYNGEE. Clones were read by immunoSEQ multiplex PCR, and TCRdb kept only the in-frame ones, dropping some. Among roughly 90,000 clones listed, over 80% were seen once. This sample's time point: cycle 4 day 1 (C4D1), after 5 to 7 weeks of nivolumab. All patients relapsed after autologous stem cell transplantation, and brentuximab vedotin exposure varied. Each best response was a complete response, a partial response or progressive disease.

The sequence came from a human donor with classical Hodgkin lymphoma. The gene calls are TRBV9 and TRBJ2-1; 13 positions agree with TRBD2. The sample consisted of peripheral blood mononuclear cells (PBMCs), taken before the fourth cycle of nivolumab. The CDR3 nucleotides read TGTGCCAGCAGCCCACGGACTAGCGGGAGTATCACCTACAATGAGCAGTTCTTC. Translating it yields CASSPRTSGSITYNEQFF.